This TCR beta chain emerged from a study of blood T cell repertoires in COVID-19. Study as a whole: Samples of COVID-19 (acute and convalescent) were obtained from the United States, Italy and Spain. The cDNA or gDNA used as material had been derived from T cells, B-cell-depleted T cells, or PBMCs.

Germline V gene lookup returns CDR1 MNHEY and CDR2 SVGAGI. J lost 4 bases, V lost 7 bases, and 6 bases had no gene match. This CDR3 spans 14 amino acids. Per the authors' pipeline: Amplified reference gene primers provided the basis for estimating nucleated cell counts. Sequenced by immunoSEQ multiplex PCR; TCRdb stores in-frame clones only, minus some. V and J calls and clone size are copied from that table; D and trimming were computed from the DNA. The sample carries 150,000 to 200,000 clones, roughly 90% recorded once. The V call is TRBV6-5, the J call TRBJ2-2, with 7 nucleotides matching TRBD1. The receptor comes from a man in his 60s with acute or convalescent COVID-19. The sequencing sample was made of peripheral blood. CDR3 in amino acids: CASIKGAITGELFF. In DNA form, the CDR3 reads TGTGCCAGCATCAAGGGGGCGATCACCGGGGAGCTGTTTTTT.